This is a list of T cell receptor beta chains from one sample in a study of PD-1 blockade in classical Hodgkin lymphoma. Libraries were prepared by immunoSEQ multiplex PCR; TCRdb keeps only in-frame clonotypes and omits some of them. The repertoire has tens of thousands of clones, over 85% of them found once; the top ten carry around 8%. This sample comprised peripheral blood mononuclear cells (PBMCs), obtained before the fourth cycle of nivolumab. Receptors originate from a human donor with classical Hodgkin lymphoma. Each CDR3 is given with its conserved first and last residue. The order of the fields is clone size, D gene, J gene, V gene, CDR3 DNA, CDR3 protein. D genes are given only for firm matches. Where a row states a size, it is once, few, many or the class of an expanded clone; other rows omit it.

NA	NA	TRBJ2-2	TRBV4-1	TGCGCCAGCAGCCAAGGCCCCACAGCCACCGGGGAGCTGTTTTTT	CASSQGPTATGELFF
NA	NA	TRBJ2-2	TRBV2	TGTGCCAGCAGTGATAGGGGTAGGAGCGTCACCGGGGAGCTGTTTTTT	CASSDRGRSVTGELFF
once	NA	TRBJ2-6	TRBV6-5	TGTGCCAGTTCAGGGTCCGGGGCCAACGTCCTGACTTTC	CASSGSGANVLTF
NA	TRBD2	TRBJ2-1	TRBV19	TGTGCCAGTAGTTCCGGGACTAGGGGCCTCAATGAGCAGTTCTTC	CASSSGTRGLNEQFF
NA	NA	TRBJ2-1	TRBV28	TGTGCCAGCACGACAGGAGCCTACAATGAGCAGTTCTTC	CASTTGAYNEQFF
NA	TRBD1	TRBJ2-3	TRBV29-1	TGCAGCGGACAGGGGTCAGATACGCAGTATTTT	CSGQGSDTQYF
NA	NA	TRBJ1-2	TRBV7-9	TGTGCCAGCAGCTTAAGTCAGGGCGACTATGGCTACACCTTC	CASSLSQGDYGYTF
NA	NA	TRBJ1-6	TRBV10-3	TGTGCCATCAGTGTTGAAAGAGATAATTCACCCCTCCACTTT	CAISVERDNSPLHF
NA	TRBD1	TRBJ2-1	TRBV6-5	TGTGCCAGCAGTTCACCCCAGGGGACAGTAGTAAGTGAGCAGTTCTTC	CASSSPQGTVVSEQFF
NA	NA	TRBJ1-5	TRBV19	TGTGCCAGTAGTATTGGGGGTCAGTCCAATCAGCCCCAGCATTTT	CASSIGGQSNQPQHF
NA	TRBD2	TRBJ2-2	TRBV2	TGTGCCAGCAGTGAACTGGCGGGAGGATCCGGGGAGCTGTTTTTT	CASSELAGGSGELFF
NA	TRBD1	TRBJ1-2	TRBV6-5	TGTGCCAGCAAGACAGGGGGCTCCTATGGCTACACCTTC	CASKTGGSYGYTF
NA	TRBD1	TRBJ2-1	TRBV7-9	TGTGCCAGCAGCCACGGACAGGGGGCTCGGAATGAGCAGTTCTTC	CASSHGQGARNEQFF
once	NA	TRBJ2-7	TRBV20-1	TGCAGTGCCCCAACAGGGTACGAGCAGTACTTC	CSAPTGYEQYF
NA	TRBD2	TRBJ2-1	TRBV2	TGTGCCAGCGAGTTCCTAGCGGGGAATCTGGGCGATGAGCAGTTCTTC	CASEFLAGNLGDEQFF
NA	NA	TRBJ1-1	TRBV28	TGTGCCAGCAGGGGTCAGTGGAGCACTGAAGCTTTCTTT	CASRGQWSTEAFF
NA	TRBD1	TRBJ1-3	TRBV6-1	TGTGCCAGCATTCGGACAGGCGGAAACACCATATATTTT	CASIRTGGNTIYF
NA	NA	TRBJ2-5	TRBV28	TGTGCCAGCAGCTTAATCGGGGTAGAGACCCAGTACTTC	CASSLIGVETQYF
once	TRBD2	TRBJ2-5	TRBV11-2	TGTGCCAGCAGCGCCGTCGGGGGGATCCAAGAGACCCAGTACTTC	CASSAVGGIQETQYF
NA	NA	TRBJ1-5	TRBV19	TGTGCCAGTAGTATAGGGCAGGGTGGGCAGCCCCAGCATTTT	CASSIGQGGQPQHF
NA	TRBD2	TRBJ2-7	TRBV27	TGTGCCAGCAGAACTAGCGGGGGCCTCTACGAGCAGTACTTC	CASRTSGGLYEQYF
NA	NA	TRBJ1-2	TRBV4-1	TGCGCCAGCAGCCCTGGGGGCTCGACAGGTCCGAATATTTATAACTATGGCTACACCTTC	CASSPGGSTGPNIYNYGYTF
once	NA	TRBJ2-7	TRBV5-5	TGTGCCAGCAGCTTGAAGCCGGGCCCCTACGAGCAGTACTTC	CASSLKPGPYEQYF
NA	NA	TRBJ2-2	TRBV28	TGTGCCAGCAGTCTAGTATCTTCCGGGGAGCTGTTTTTT	CASSLVSSGELFF
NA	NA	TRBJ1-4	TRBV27	TGTGCCAGCAGTTCCTACAGGGCAACTAATGAAAAACTGTTTTTT	CASSSYRATNEKLFF
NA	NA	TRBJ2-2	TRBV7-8	TGTGCCAGCAGCTTAGTATCAGGCACCGGGGAGCTGTTTTTT	CASSLVSGTGELFF
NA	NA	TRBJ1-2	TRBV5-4	TGTGCCAGCAGCTTTGACTCAGGGAATGGCTACACCTTC	CASSFDSGNGYTF
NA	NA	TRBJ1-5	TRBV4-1	TGCGCCAGCAGCCAAGGGGCAGGCGCTAATCAGCCCCAGCATTTT	CASSQGAGANQPQHF
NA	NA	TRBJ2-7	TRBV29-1	TGCAGCGTTGAAGGAGATATAGGACTGCACGAGCAGTACTTC	CSVEGDIGLHEQYF
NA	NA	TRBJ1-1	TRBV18	TGTGCCAGCTCACCACCAGTGAACACTGAAGCTTTCTTT	CASSPPVNTEAFF
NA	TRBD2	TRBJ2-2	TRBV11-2	TGTGCCAGCAGCTTAAGACTAGCGGGAGACGCGAACACCGGGGAGCTGTTTTTT	CASSLRLAGDANTGELFF
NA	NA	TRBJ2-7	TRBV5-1	TGCGCCAGCAGCTTGGAAGGGGGCTCGGGGGTTTACGAGCAGTACTTC	CASSLEGGSGVYEQYF
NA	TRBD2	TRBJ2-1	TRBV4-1	TGCGCCAGCAGCCTACCCGACGGGGAGCGGGAGGGCACCTACAATGAGCAGTTCTTC	CASSLPDGEREGTYNEQFF
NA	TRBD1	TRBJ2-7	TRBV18	TGTGCCAGCTCACCACTCACAGGGGCCCACGAGCAGTACTTC	CASSPLTGAHEQYF
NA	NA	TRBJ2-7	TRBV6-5	TGTGCCAGCAGTTCCCCCGGGGGGCCCCACGAGCAGTACTTC	CASSSPGGPHEQYF
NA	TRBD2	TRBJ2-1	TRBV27	TGTGCCAGCAGTTTCGCTAGCGGGGTCTACAATGAGCAGTTCTTC	CASSFASGVYNEQFF
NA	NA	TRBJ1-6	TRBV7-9	TGTGCCAGCAGCCGAGGACAGAATTCACCCCTCCACTTT	CASSRGQNSPLHF
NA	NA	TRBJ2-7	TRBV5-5	TGTGCCAGCAGCTTGACTATTTTGCAGGGATCCTACGAGCAGTACTTC	CASSLTILQGSYEQYF
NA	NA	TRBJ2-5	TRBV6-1	TGTGCCAGCAGTGCTCCGGCTCTTTCCGTCCCCCAAGAGACCCAGTACTTC	CASSAPALSVPQETQYF
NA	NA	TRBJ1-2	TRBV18	TGTGCCAGCTCTCACCGGACCCTTGGCTACACCTTC	CASSHRTLGYTF
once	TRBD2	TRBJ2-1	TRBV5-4	TGTGCCAGCAGGCGAGCTAGCGGGGGGGTGCGGTTCTTC	CASRRASGGVRFF
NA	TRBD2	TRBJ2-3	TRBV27	TGTGCCAGCAGTCCCCCCCTTAGGACTAGCGGGAGGGATACGCAGTATTTT	CASSPPLRTSGRDTQYF
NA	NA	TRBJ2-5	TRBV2	TGTGCCAGCAGTGCCCAGGGGAAAGAGACCCAGTACTTC	CASSAQGKETQYF
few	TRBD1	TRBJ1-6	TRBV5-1	TGCGCCAGCAGCGATTTGACAGGGGGCTCCAGGGGTTCACCCCTCCACTTT	CASSDLTGGSRGSPLHF
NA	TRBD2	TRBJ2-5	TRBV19	TGTGCCAGTAGCCCTATTTTCGCGGGAGGGCCTGAGACCCAGTACTTC	CASSPIFAGGPETQYF
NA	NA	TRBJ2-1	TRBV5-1	TGCGCCAGCAGCTTGGGGGGTGGTGAGCAGTTCTTC	CASSLGGGEQFF
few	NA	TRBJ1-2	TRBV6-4	TGTGCCAGCAGTGATTCTTATGGCTACACCTTC	CASSDSYGYTF
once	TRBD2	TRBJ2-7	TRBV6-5	TGTGCCAGCAGAATGGGGCGGGAGTCCTACGAGCAGTACTTC	CASRMGRESYEQYF
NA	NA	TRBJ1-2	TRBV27	TGTGCCAGCGGGGGGGTCCAGTATGGCTACACCTTC	CASGGVQYGYTF